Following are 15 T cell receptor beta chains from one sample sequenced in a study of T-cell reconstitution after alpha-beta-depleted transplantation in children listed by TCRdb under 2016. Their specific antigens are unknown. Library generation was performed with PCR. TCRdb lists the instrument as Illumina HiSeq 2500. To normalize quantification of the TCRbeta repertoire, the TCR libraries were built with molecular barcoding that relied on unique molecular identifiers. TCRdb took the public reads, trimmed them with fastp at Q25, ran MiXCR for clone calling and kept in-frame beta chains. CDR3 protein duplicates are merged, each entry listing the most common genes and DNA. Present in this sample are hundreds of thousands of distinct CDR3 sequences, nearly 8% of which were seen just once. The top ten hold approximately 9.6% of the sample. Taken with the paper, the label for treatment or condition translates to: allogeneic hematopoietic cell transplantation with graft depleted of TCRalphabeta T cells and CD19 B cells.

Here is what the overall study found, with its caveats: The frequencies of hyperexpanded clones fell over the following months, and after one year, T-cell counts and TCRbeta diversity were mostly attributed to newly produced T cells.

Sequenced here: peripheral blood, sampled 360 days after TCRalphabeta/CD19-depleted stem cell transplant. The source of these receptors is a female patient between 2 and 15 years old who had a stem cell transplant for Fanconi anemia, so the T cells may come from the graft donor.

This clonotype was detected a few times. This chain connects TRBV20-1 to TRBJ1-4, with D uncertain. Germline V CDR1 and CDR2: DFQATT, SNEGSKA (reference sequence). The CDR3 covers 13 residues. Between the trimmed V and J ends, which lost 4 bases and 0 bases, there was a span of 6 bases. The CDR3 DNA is TGCAGTGCTATGGCCACAACTAATGAAAAACTGTTTTTT. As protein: CSAMATTNEKLFF.

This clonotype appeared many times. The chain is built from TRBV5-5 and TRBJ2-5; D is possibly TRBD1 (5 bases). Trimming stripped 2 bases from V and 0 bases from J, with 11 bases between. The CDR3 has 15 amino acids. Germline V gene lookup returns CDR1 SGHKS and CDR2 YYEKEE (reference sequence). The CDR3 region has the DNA TGTGCCAGCAGCTTCGTCCCAGGGTACCAAGAGACCCAGTACTTC. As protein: CASSFVPGYQETQYF.

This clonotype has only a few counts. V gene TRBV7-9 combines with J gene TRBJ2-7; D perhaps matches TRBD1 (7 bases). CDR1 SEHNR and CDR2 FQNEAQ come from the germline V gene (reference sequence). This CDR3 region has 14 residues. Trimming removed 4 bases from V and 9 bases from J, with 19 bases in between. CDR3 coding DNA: TGTGCCAGCAGCTCCCAGGGGGGCCAAGGCGGGCAGTACTTC. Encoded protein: CASSSQGGQGGQYF.

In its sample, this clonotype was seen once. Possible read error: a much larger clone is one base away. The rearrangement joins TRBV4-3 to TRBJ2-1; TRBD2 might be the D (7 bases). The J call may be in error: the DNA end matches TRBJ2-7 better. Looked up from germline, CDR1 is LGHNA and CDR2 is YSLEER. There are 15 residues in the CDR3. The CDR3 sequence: CASSQVRGAYNEQYF. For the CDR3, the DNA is TGCGCCAGCAGCCAAGTACGGGGGGCCTACAATGAGCAGTACTTC.

CDR3 DNA sequence: TGTGCCAGCAGCCCGACTCCCTACGAGCAGTACTTC. Amino acids: CASSPTPYEQYF. This rearrangement joins TRBV4-2 to TRBJ2-7, with D uncertain. The CDR3 covers 12 residues. Germline-derived CDR1 and CDR2 are LGHNA and YNFKEQ. Trimming removed 4 bases at V and 2 bases at J, with 6 bases between.

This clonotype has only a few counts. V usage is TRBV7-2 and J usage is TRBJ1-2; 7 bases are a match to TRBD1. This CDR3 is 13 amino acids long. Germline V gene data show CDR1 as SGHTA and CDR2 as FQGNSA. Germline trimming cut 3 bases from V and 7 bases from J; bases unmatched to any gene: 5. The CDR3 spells CASSLTGWSGYTF. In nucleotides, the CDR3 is TGTGCCAGCAGCTTGACAGGGTGGAGTGGCTACACCTTC.

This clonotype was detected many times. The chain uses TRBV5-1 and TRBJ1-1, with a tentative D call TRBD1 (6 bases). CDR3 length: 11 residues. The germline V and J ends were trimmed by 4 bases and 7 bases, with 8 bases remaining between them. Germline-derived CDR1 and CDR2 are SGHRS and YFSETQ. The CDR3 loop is CASSVQGEAFF. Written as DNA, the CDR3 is TGCGCCAGCAGCGTACAGGGTGAAGCTTTCTTT.

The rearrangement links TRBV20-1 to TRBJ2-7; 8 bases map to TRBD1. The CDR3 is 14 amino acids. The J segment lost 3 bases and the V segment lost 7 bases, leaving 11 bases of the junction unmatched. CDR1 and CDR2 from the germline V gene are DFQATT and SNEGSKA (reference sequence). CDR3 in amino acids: CSGMDRARGYEQYV. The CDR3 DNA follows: TGCAGTGGGATGGACAGGGCGAGGGGCTACGAGCAGTACGTC.

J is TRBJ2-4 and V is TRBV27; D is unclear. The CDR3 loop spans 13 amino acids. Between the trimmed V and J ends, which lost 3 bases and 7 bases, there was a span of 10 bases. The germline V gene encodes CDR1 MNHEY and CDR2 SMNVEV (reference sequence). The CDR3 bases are TGTGCCAGCAGTTTCTCCGTCACCAACATTCAGTACTTC. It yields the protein CASSFSVTNIQYF.

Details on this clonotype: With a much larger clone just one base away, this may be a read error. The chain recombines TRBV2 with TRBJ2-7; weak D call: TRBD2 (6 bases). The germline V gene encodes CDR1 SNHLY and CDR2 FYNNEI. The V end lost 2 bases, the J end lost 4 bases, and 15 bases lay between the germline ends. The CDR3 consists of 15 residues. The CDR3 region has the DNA TGTGCCAGCAGTGAATTTCAGACTAGTATGTACGAGCAGTACTTC. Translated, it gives CASSEFQTSMYEQYF.

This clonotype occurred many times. CDR3 sequence: CASSQDAQGIDTQYF. Written as DNA, the CDR3 is TGCGCCAGCAGCCAAGATGCACAGGGGATAGATACGCAGTATTTT. This chain joins TRBV4-3 and TRBJ2-3; 7 nucleotides agree with TRBD1. The junction had 5 bases not matched to a gene; V was cut back by 0 bases and J by 5 bases. The CDR3 runs 15 residues. Germline V CDR1 and CDR2: LGHNA, YSLEER.

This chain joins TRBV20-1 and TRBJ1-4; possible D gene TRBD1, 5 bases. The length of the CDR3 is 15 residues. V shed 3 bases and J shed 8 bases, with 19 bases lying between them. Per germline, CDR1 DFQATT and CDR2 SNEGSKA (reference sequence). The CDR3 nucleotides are TGCAGTGCTAGTGATCCCGGCCAGGGAGGCGAAAAACTGTTTTTT. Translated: CSASDPGQGGEKLFF.

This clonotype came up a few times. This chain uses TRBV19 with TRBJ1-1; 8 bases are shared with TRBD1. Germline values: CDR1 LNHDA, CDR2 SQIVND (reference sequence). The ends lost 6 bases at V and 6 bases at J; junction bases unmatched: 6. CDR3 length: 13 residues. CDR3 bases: TGTGCCAGTAGAGCAGGGGGCACCCCTGAAGCTTTCTTT. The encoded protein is CASRAGGTPEAFF.

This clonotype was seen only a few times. CDR3 DNA: TGTGCCAGCAGTTTTGGGGCGCACAATCAGCCCCAGCATTTT. It codes for CASSFGAHNQPQHF. The V and J genes are TRBV12-3 or TRBV12-4 and TRBJ1-5; D is perhaps TRBD1 (5 bases). The CDR3 runs 14 residues. V was cut by 3 bases and J by 3 bases, with 9 bases left in between.

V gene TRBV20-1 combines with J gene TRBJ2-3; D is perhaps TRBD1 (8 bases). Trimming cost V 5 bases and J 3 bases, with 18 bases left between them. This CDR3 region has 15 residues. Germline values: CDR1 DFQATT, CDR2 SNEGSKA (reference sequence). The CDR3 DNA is TGCAGTGCTCCCGACAGGGGAGGGGAAACAGATACGCAGTATTTT. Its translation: CSAPDRGGETDTQYF.